The 10 T cell receptor beta chains given below trace back to one sample, sequenced in a study of identical twins. MiXCR, applied by TCRdb to the 5' RACE reads, yields one record per CDR3 protein. The sample lists 1.5 million or so distinct CDR3 sequences, around 29% occurring once. Sequencing was carried out using cord blood. The source of these receptors is a newborn girl in good health.

V and J are TRBV6-6 and TRBJ2-2, with 11 bases that match TRBD2. CDR3 length: 16 residues. Germline values: CDR1 MNHNY, CDR2 SVGAGI (reference sequence). Germline trimming cut 2 bases from V and 3 bases from J; bases unmatched to any gene: 2. The CDR3 loop reads CASSYGSGRDTGELFF. The CDR3 coding sequence is TGTGCCAGCAGTTACGGTAGCGGGAGGGACACCGGGGAGCTGTTTTTT.

The chain's CDR3 is CASRQRTGGAYYGYTF. In DNA, the CDR3 is TGTGCCAGCAGACAGCGGACAGGGGGCGCTTACTATGGCTACACCTTC. The rearrangement links TRBV12-3 or TRBV12-4 to TRBJ1-2; 11 bases line up with TRBD1. V was pared by 6 bases and J by 3 bases, with 9 bases of the junction left unmatched. The CDR3 runs to 16 residues.

The genes are TRBV14 and TRBJ2-7, with D unresolved. The CDR3 spans 16 residues. CDR1 is SGHDN and CDR2 is FVKESK in the germline V gene. V lost 1 base, J lost 2 bases, and 15 bases lay in between. In DNA, the CDR3 is TGTGCCAGCAGCCAAGGCCCACGGGTTCCCCCCTACGAGCAGTACTTC. Protein: CASSQGPRVPPYEQYF. The variable domain in full, completed from reference TRBV14 and TRBJ2-7, reads EAGVTQFPSHSVIEKGQTVTLRCDPISGHDNLYWYRRVMGKEIKFLLHFVKESKQDESGMPNNRFLAERTGGTYSTLKVQPAELEDSGVYFCASSQGPRVPPYEQYFGPGTRLTVT.

The gene calls are TRBV4-1 and TRBJ2-7; 9 bases map to TRBD2. Germline loops: CDR1 MGHRA, CDR2 YSYEKL. The CDR3 length is 18 residues. V dropped 1 base and J dropped 0; count of bases not matched to a gene: 10. Here the CDR3 DNA reads TGCGCCAGCAGCCAAGTTTTCGACAGCGGGGGGAGCTCCTACGAGCAGTACTTC. This encodes CASSQVFDSGGSSYEQYF.

The V gene is TRBV7-2, the J gene TRBJ2-7; TRBD2 matches at 8 bases. There are 15 residues in the CDR3. Germline V lookup: CDR1 SGHTA, CDR2 FQGNSA. The junction had 10 bases not matched to a gene; V was cut back by 5 bases and J by 4 bases. The CDR3 loop is CASSPGTSRVYEQYF. CDR3 bases: TGTGCCAGCAGCCCTGGGACTAGTAGGGTGTACGAGCAGTACTTC.

The rearrangement joins TRBV7-2 to TRBJ1-2; D remains unclear. Germline V gives CDR1 SGHTA, CDR2 FQGNSA. V lost 6 bases and J lost 4, with 9 bases in between. The CDR3 is 12 residues long. The CDR3 DNA reads TGTGCCAGCAGGTCAAAATCCTATGGCTACACCTTC. Protein product: CASRSKSYGYTF.

This clonotype occurred many times. The chain carries TRBV4-2 and TRBJ2-6; D remains unclear. The germline V and J ends were trimmed by 5 bases and 1 base, with 9 bases remaining between them. Germline V lookup: CDR1 LGHNA, CDR2 YNFKEQ. The CDR3 extends over 15 amino acids. The DNA of the CDR3 is TGTGCCAGCAGCTCCCTAGATTCTGGGGCCAACGTCCTGACTTTC. It codes for CASSSLDSGANVLTF.

Concerning this clonotype: An end of the junction differs from the germline gene, which may be a read error. The chain uses TRBV5-6 and TRBJ2-7; TRBD1 might be the D (5 bases). Germline V lookup: CDR1 SGHDT, CDR2 YYEEEE. This CDR3 region has 13 residues. The CDR3 spells CAGSETDSYEQYF. CDR3 bases: TGTGCCGGCAGCGAGACAGACTCCTACGAGCAGTACTTC.

The chain recombines TRBV20-1 with TRBJ2-7, with 14 bases matching TRBD2. Germline CDR1 reads DFQATT; CDR2 reads SNEGSKA (reference sequence). V gave up 4 bases and J gave up 7 bases; unmatched junction bases: 9. The CDR3 extends over 15 amino acids. Written as DNA, the CDR3 is TGCAGTGCTAATCGACTAGCGGGAGGGCCGGGGGAGCAGTACTTC. This codes for CSANRLAGGPGEQYF.

The rearrangement uses TRBV4-1 and TRBJ1-2; no definite D call. Germline CDR1 is MGHRA and CDR2 is YSYEKL. V lost 0 bases, J lost 1 base, and 9 bases lay in between. The CDR3 length is 15 residues. CDR3 in amino acids: CASSQDGSVNYGYTF. The CDR3 DNA follows: TGCGCCAGCAGCCAAGATGGGAGCGTTAACTATGGCTACACCTTC.